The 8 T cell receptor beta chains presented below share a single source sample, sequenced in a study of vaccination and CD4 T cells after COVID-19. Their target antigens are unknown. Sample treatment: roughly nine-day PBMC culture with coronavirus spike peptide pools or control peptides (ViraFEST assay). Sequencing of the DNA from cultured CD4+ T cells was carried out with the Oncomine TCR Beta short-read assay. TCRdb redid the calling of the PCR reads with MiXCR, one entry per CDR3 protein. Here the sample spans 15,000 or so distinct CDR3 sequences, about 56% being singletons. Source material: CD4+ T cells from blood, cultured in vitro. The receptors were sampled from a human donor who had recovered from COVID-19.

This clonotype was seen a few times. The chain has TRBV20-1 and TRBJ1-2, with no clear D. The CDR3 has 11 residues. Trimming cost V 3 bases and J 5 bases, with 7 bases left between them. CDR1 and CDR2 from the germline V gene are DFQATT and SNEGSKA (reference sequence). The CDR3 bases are TGCAGTGCTAGTGACAAGTATGGCTACACCTTC. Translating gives CSASDKYGYTF.

CDR3 sequence: CSAGVGTSIEETQYF. CDR3 bases: TGCAGTGCTGGGGTTGGGACATCCATCGAAGAGACCCAGTACTTC. This rearrangement joins TRBV20-1 to TRBJ2-5, with D perhaps TRBD1 (6 bases). V shed 5 bases and J shed 3 bases, with 19 bases lying between them. The germline CDR1 and CDR2 sequences are DFQATT and SNEGSKA (reference sequence). This CDR3 comprises 15 residues.

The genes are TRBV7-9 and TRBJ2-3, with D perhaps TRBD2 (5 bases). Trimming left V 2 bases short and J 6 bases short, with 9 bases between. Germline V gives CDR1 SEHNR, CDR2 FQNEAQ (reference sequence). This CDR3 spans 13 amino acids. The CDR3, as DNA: TGTGCCAGCAGCTTATTCGGGGTTGATACGCAGTATTTT. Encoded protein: CASSLFGVDTQYF.

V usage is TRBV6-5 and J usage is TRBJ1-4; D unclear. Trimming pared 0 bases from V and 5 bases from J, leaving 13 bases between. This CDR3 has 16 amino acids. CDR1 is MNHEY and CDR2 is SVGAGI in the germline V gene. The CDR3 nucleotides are TGTGCCAGCAGTTACTCGACAACGGGTGGGAATGAAAAACTGTTTTTT. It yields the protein CASSYSTTGGNEKLFF.

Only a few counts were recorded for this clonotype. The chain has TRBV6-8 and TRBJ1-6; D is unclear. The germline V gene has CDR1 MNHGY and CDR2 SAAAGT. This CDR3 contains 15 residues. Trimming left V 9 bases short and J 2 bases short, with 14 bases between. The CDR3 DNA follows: TGTGCCAGAGGGAGGGCTGGGACCTATAATTCACCCCTCCACTTT. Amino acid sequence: CARGRAGTYNSPLHF.

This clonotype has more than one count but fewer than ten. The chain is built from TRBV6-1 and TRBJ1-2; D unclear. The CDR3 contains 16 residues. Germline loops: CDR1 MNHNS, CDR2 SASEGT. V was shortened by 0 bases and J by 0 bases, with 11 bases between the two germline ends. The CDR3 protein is CASSEAPISANYGYTF. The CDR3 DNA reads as TGTGCCAGCAGTGAAGCGCCCATCTCGGCTAACTATGGCTACACCTTC.

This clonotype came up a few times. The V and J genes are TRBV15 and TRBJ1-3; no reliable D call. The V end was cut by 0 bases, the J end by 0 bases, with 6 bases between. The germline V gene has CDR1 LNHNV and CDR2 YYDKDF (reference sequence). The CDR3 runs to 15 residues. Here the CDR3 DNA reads TGTGCCACCAGCAGAGAGGGTAGCTCTGGAAACACCATATATTTT. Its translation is CATSREGSSGNTIYF.

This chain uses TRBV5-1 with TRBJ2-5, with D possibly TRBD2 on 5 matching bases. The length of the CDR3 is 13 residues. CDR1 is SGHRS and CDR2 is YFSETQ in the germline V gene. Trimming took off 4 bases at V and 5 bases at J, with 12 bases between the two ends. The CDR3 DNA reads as TGCGCCAGCAGCCTCCCGGGCGGGGAGACCCAGTACTTC. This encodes CASSLPGGETQYF.